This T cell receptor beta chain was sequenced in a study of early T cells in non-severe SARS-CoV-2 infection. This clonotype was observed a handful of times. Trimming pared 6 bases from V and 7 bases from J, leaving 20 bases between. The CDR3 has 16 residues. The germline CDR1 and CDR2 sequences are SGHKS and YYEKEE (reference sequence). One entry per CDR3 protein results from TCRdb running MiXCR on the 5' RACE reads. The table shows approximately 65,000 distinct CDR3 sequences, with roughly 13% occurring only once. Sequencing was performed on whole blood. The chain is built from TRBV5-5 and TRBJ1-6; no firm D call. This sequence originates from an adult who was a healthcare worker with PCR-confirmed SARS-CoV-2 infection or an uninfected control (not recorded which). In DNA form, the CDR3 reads TGTGCCAGCAACAAACAACAAGAGGGCCCAAATTCACCCCTCCACTTT. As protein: CASNKQQEGPNSPLHF.